This T cell receptor (beta chain) was sequenced in a study of T cell changes during pregnancy in multiple sclerosis (dated by TCRdb to about 2019). For the wider study: The study looked at changes in the T cell repertoire across pregnancy in women with multiple sclerosis.

Spanning cysteine to phenylalanine, the CDR3 consists of 11 amino acids. Left in the record is the CDR3 DNA by itself, 33 bases read in frame from the first base. Between the V and J ends, shortened by 4 bases and 2 bases respectively, the junction contains 3 bases. For CDR1 and CDR2, the germline V gene lists SGHDT and YYEEEE. The library was produced with the immunoSEQ multiplex PCR assay. Held by TCRdb, this immuneACCESS table contains in-frame sequences only and omits some clones. Under half of the omission traces to an unresolved V gene where checked; the cause of the rest is unknown. Here the sample has approximately 72,000 clones; approximately 90% occur a single time. 1.6% of the sample is held by the ten biggest clonotypes. About this clone: What antigen it recognizes has not been identified. Base qualities are missing; no much larger clone stands one base away.

Sequences were derived from peripheral blood, sampled in the first trimester of pregnancy. The TCR was taken from a female donor in good health, enrolled as a control in a pregnancy study. This receptor chain uses TRBV5-6 and TRBJ2-5, with the identity of the D gene unclear. The CDR3: CASSPQETQYF. The base sequence is TGTGCCAGCAGCCCTCAAGAGACCCAGTACTTC.